The clone carrying this T cell receptor beta chain has ten or more counts. The antigen remains undetermined. CDR3 length equals 12 residues. From germline, CDR1 is MNHEY and CDR2 SMNVEV (reference sequence). Trimming took 4 bases from V and 10 from J, leaving 10 bases between them. The data stem from a study of T cells after yellow fever vaccination. Study-level findings and limits: Most clones from primary vaccination resurfaced after the booster (around 97% CD4, 88% CD8). A small proportion of clonotypes was detected in both the CD4 and CD8 compartments. Compared with primary, the secondary response was weaker and peaked at day 5, not 15. FACS-sorted repertoires could contain abundant clonotypes contaminating from the bulk population.

MiXCR, run by TCRdb on the 5' RACE reads, gives a single entry per CDR3 protein. The sample yields around 330,000 distinct CDR3 sequences, around 3.6% seen once. The chain uses TRBV27 and TRBJ1-4; maybe TRBD1 (5 bases). The sequence derives from a man aged 18 to 35 who received the YFV17D yellow fever vaccine. The sequenced sample was PBMCs, obtained on the day of the yellow fever booster vaccination. CDR3 DNA sequence: TGTGCCAGCAGTTGGTCCGGGGGAAAACTGTTTTTT. This translates into CASSWSGGKLFF.